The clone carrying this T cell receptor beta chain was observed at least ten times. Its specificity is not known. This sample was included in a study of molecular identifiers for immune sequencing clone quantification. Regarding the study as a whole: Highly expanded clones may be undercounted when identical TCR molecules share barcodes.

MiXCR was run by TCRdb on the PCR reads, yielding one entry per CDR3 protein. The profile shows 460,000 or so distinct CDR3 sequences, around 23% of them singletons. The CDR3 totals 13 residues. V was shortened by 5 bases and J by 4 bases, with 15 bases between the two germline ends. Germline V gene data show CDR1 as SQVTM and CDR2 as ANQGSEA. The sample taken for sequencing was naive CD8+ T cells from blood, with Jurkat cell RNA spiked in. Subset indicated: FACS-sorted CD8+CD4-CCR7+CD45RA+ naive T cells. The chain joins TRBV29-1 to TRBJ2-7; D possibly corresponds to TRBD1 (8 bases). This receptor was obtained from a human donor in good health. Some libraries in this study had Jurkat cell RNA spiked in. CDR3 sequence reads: CSVPLQGGYEQYF. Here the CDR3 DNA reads TGCAGCGTTCCGCTACAGGGGGGGTACGAGCAGTACTTC.